Below, 5 T cell receptor beta chains from the same sample are listed, as sequenced in a study of a mutant IDH1 vaccine in newly diagnosed glioma. Stated time point: week 5, during vaccination. Topical imiquimod was applied with each vaccine dose, which held 300 ug of mutant IDH1 20-mer peptide. Assay used: immunoSEQ multiplex PCR; TCRdb lists only in-frame clones, some missing. The sample has roughly 51,000 clones, roughly 80% seen once. No antigen has been identified for these receptors. The starting material was PBMCs, obtained from a glioma patient whose treatment included an IDH1 peptide vaccine. These receptors all stem from a woman between 18 and 29 years old with glioma. Some clones in this sample may be carry-over from other donors' samples.

The chain employs TRBV6-1 and TRBJ1-4, with D maybe TRBD1 (5 bases). The germline V gene encodes CDR1 MNHNS and CDR2 SASEGT. The CDR3 loop spans 14 amino acids. Deletions cut 4 bases from V and 5 bases from J, with 11 bases between. CDR3 residues: CASSAGTANEKLFF. The CDR3 coding sequence is TGTGCCAGCAGTGCCGGGACGGCAAATGAAAAACTGTTTTTT.

The V gene is TRBV19, the J gene TRBJ2-4; tentatively, D is TRBD2 (5 bases). Trimming shortened V by 3 bases and J by 4 bases, and 10 bases separated the two germline ends. CDR1 is LNHDA, CDR2 SQIVND, per germline (reference sequence). This CDR3 has 14 amino acids. DNA for the CDR3: TGTGCCAGTAGTATTCTCGGGGAGAAAAACATTCAGTACTTC. It specifies CASSILGEKNIQYF.

CDR3 coding DNA: TGTGCCAGCAGCTTTCACAGGAGCCTGAACACTGAAGCTTTCTTT. This translates into CASSFHRSLNTEAFF. The chain links TRBV7-9 to TRBJ1-1; D may be TRBD1 (5 bases). CDR1 and CDR2 (germline): SEHNR, FQNEAQ (reference sequence). CDR3 length: 15 residues. V lost 3 bases, J lost 0 bases, and 11 bases lay in between.

The chain is built from TRBV28 and TRBJ1-5, with D uncertain. Trimming shortened V by 6 bases and J by 4 bases, and 10 bases separated the two germline ends. Germline CDR1 and CDR2: MDHEN and SYDVKM. The CDR3 loop spans 13 amino acids. The CDR3 region is CASRHSPNQPQHF. The DNA for the CDR3 is TGTGCCAGCAGGCACTCCCCAAATCAGCCCCAGCATTTT.

This clone was seen just once. The CDR3 is CASSPLEISGANVLTF. The DNA of the CDR3 is TGTGCCAGCAGCCCCCTAGAGATCTCTGGGGCCAACGTCCTGACTTTC. The V and J genes are TRBV7-9 and TRBJ2-6; unclear D gene. CDR3 length equals 16 residues. The germline CDR1 and CDR2 sequences are SEHNR and FQNEAQ (reference sequence). Trimming removed 5 bases at V and 0 bases at J, with 11 bases between.